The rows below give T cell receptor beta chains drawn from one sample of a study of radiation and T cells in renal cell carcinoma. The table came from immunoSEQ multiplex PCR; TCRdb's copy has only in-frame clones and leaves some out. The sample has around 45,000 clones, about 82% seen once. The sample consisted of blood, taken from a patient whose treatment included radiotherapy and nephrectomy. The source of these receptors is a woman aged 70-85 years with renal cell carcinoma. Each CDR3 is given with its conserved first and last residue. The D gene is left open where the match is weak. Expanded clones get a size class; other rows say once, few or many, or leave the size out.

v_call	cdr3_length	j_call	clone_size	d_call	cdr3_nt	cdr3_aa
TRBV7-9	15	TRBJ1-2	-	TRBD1	TGTGCCAGCAGCTTGGTGAGGGGGCAAGGGTATGGCTACACCTTC	CASSLVRGQGYGYTF
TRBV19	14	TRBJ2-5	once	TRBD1	TGTGCCAGTAGTATCTACAGGGGGAGCGAGACCCAGTACTTC	CASSIYRGSETQYF
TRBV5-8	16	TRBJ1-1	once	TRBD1	TGTGCCAGCAGCAGATATACAGGGGCCACCAACACTGAAGCTTTCTTT	CASSRYTGATNTEAFF
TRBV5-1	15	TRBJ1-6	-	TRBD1	TGCGCCAGCAGCCCCGGACAGGGAGGTCGTTCACCCCTCCACTTT	CASSPGQGGRSPLHF
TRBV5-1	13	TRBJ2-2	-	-	TGCGCCAGCAGCAAGGACTACACCGGGGAGCTGTTTTTT	CASSKDYTGELFF
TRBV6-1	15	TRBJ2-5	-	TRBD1	TGTGCCAGCAGTGACCGGGACAGGGGTTTCGTGACCCAGTACTTC	CASSDRDRGFVTQYF
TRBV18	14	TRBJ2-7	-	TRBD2	TGTGCCAGCTCCATGGCGGGAGGCACCTACGAGCAGTACTTC	CASSMAGGTYEQYF
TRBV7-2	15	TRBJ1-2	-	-	TGTGCCAGCAGCCCCATGCAGGGTACTTTATATGGCTACACCTTC	CASSPMQGTLYGYTF
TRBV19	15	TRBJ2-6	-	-	TGTGCCAGTAGTGAGCGCAGCTCTGGGGCCAACGTCCTGACTTTC	CASSERSSGANVLTF
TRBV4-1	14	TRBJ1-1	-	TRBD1	TGCGCCAGCAGCCTGGGACAGGAGAACACTGAAGCTTTCTTT	CASSLGQENTEAFF
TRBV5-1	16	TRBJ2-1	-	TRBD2	TGCGCCAGCAGCTTGGTTCCTAGCGGGAGTAATACTGAGCAGTTCTTC	CASSLVPSGSNTEQFF
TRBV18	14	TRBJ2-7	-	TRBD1	TGTGCCAGCTCACCAGTGACAGGGGGTCACGAGCAGTACTTC	CASSPVTGGHEQYF
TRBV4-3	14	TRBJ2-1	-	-	TGCGCCAGCAGCCAAGAACCGGGGGTTCGTGAGCAGTTCTTC	CASSQEPGVREQFF
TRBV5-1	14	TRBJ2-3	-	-	TGCGCCAGCAGCTTGGTTGGATTGGCAGATACGCAGTATTTT	CASSLVGLADTQYF
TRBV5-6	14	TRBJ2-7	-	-	TGTGCCAGCAGTTTGGGCAGGGCCTCCTACGAGCAGTACTTC	CASSLGRASYEQYF
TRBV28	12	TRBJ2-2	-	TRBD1	TGTGCCACGGGGACAGGGACCGGGGAGCTGTTTTTT	CATGTGTGELFF
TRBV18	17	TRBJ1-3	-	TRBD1	TGTGCCAGCTCACCCCAGGGGGGTTTGGAATCTGGAAACACCATATATTTT	CASSPQGGLESGNTIYF
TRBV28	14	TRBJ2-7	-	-	TGTGCCAGCACCACACAGGGGAGGTCCTACGAGCAGTACTTC	CASTTQGRSYEQYF
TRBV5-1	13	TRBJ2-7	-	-	TGCGCCTGTGGGACGGAGAATTCCTACGAGCAGTACTTC	CACGTENSYEQYF
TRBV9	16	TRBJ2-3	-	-	TGTGCCAGCAGCGTTATGAGTGGGGGGGCGTTGAATACGCAGTATTTT	CASSVMSGGALNTQYF
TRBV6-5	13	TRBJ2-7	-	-	TGTGCCAGCAGTAACCCGGGTGGGTACGAGCAGTACTTC	CASSNPGGYEQYF
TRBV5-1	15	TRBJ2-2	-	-	TGCGCCAGCAGCTTGTTAACGGGCACCACCGGGGAGCTGTTTTTT	CASSLLTGTTGELFF
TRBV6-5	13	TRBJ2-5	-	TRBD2	TGTGCCAGCGGCGGGAGGGTTGGTGAGACCCAGTACTTC	CASGGRVGETQYF
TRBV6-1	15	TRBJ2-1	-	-	TGTGCCAGCAGTGAGGGGGCCCTGGTAAACAATGAGCAGTTCTTC	CASSEGALVNNEQFF
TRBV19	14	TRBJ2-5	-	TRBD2	TGTGCCAGTAGTGCGACTAGCGGTCATGGGACCCAGTACTTC	CASSATSGHGTQYF
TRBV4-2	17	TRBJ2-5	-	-	TGTGCCAGCAGCCAAGTGAAGGATCGACAGTCCCAAGAGACCCAGTACTTC	CASSQVKDRQSQETQYF
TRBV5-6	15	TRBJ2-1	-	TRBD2	TGTGCCAGCAGTCAACAGCAGGGAGGGTACAATGAGCAGTTCTTC	CASSQQQGGYNEQFF
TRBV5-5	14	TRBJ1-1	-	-	TGTGCCAGCAGCTGGGGGACGACCGGCACTGAAGCTTTCTTT	CASSWGTTGTEAFF
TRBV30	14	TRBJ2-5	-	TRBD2	TGTGCCTGGAGTGTCAGCGGGAGATCAGAGACCCAGTACTTC	CAWSVSGRSETQYF
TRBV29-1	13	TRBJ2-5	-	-	TGCAGCGTTATCCCGGACAGCGGGGAGACCCAGTACTTC	CSVIPDSGETQYF
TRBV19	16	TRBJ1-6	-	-	TGTGCCAGTAGTATAGATCCGGGCAGGGCTGATTCACCCCTCCACTTT	CASSIDPGRADSPLHF
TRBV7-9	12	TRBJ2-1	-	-	TGTGCCATGGGGACCGCCGGGTCTCAGCAGTTCTTC	CAMGTAGSQQFF
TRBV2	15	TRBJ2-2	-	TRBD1	TGTGCCAGCAGTCGCGGGACAGGGTTAACCGGGGAGCTGTTTTTT	CASSRGTGLTGELFF
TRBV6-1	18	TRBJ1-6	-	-	TGTGCCAGCAGAGAAGATCTTTCAGGGTTAGGTCGTGGTTCACCCCTCCACTTT	CASREDLSGLGRGSPLHF
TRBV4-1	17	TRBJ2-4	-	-	TGCGCCAGCAGCCAAGATCTACGGGGGATAGCCAAAAACATTCAGTACTTC	CASSQDLRGIAKNIQYF
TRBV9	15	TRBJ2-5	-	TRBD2	TGTGCCAGCAGCGTAGACAGCGGGAGAGGGGAGACCCAGTACTTC	CASSVDSGRGETQYF
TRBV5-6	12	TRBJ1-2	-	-	TGTGCCAGCAGCCCGAGACTCGAGGGCTACACCTTC	CASSPRLEGYTF
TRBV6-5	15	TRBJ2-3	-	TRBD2	TGTGCCAGCAGCCGTAGCGGGGGGGCCAAAGATACGCAGTATTTT	CASSRSGGAKDTQYF
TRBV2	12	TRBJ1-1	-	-	TGTGCCAGCAGGGGGGGGCCGACTGAAGCTTTCTTT	CASRGGPTEAFF
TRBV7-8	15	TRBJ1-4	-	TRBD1	TGTGCCAGCAGCCTAACGACAGGGGTATTTGAAAAACTGTTTTTT	CASSLTTGVFEKLFF
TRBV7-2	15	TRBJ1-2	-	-	TGTGCCAGCAGCCGAGCCCGGGGGCGCCGCTATGGCTACACCTTC	CASSRARGRRYGYTF
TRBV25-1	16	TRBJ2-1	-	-	TGTGCCAGCAGTGACCCGTGGTTATTAGGCGACAATGAGCAGTTCTTC	CASSDPWLLGDNEQFF
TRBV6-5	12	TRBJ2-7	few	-	TGTGCCAGCAGAGACGGACAGTACGAGCAGTACTTC	CASRDGQYEQYF